The present entry profiles one T cell receptor beta chain with its context. This sample is drawn from a study of shared T cell receptors in the human thymus. The repertoire was sequenced with immunoSEQ multiplex PCR; TCRdb's copy has only in-frame clones and lacks some. The repertoire holds under 850,000 clones, with around nine tenths as singletons. This same sample was also part of a study on human thymus T cells. That work states: The donors were infants in Finland with congenital heart defects, otherwise immunologically healthy. Reports from related research described highly overlapping thymic repertoires among unrelated individuals.

The sequence was obtained from a boy under three years old with a congenital heart defect. Sequenced sample: thymocytes.

CDR3 sequence (DNA): TGTGCCAGCAGCTTGGGGAGCTCCTACAATGAGCAGTTCTTC. It encodes CASSLGSSYNEQFF. This chain links TRBV5-6 with TRBJ2-1; D is uncertain. Trimming removed 0 bases at V and 0 bases at J, with 4 bases between. Looked up from germline, CDR1 is SGHDT and CDR2 is YYEEEE. The CDR3 has 14 residues.